Listed here are 4 T cell receptor beta chains from one sample, sequenced in a study of CD8 T cells in Susac syndrome (dated by TCRdb to about 2019). The method was the immunoSEQ multiplex PCR assay. RNA was extracted using the RNeasy kit, and roughly 0.5 to 1 ug of the RNA was reverse transcribed with random hexamers. TCRdb took the public reads, trimmed them with fastp at Q25, ran MiXCR for clone calling and kept in-frame beta chains. Each CDR3 protein appears once, grouped with its most common genes and DNA. This sample holds 170,000 or so distinct CDR3 sequences; about 96% were observed only once. Approximately 0.12% of the sample is held by the ten biggest clonotypes. The sequencing sample was made of CD4+ T cells from PBMCs. The receptors here all came from a human donor with Susac syndrome.

V and J are TRBV20-1 and TRBJ2-7; 7 nucleotides align to TRBD2. Germline CDR1 reads DFQATT; CDR2 reads SNEGSKA (reference sequence). The CDR3 loop spans 13 amino acids. V lost 6 bases, J lost 3 bases, and 8 bases stayed unmatched. For the CDR3, the DNA is TGCAGTGCCCCTTACCGGACTAGCTACGAGCAGTACTTC. It translates to CSAPYRTSYEQYF.

This clonotype occurred once. The rearrangement links TRBV2 to TRBJ2-7, with 10 bases fitting TRBD2. Per the germline V gene, CDR1 is SNHLY and CDR2 is FYNNEI. Trimming at V came to 4 bases and at J to 5 bases, leaving 5 bases not matched to a gene. CDR3 length: 14 amino acids. DNA of the CDR3: TGTGCCAGCAGTGCCCAAGCGGGAGGGCACGAGCAGTACTTC. Its translation: CASSAQAGGHEQYF.

This chain connects TRBV29-1 to TRBJ1-2; possible D gene TRBD1, 6 bases. The V gene's germline CDR1 is SQVTM and CDR2 ANQGSEA. This CDR3 spans 15 amino acids. V dropped 6 bases and J dropped 0 bases, with 17 bases sitting between them. The CDR3 sequence: CSVRPPDRANYGYTF. CDR3 bases: TGCAGCGTCCGTCCCCCGGACAGAGCTAACTATGGCTACACCTTC.

This chain uses TRBV4-2 with TRBJ1-2; D gene uncertain. This CDR3 has 15 amino acids. V was shortened by 0 bases and J by 5 bases, with 13 bases between the two germline ends. Germline V gives CDR1 LGHNA, CDR2 YNFKEQ. The CDR3 reads CASSQDYLAEYGYTF. CDR3 DNA sequence: TGTGCCAGCAGCCAAGATTATCTGGCTGAATATGGCTACACCTTC.